Here is one T cell receptor beta chain with its context. Its antigen is currently not known. There are no base qualities to consult, and no much larger clone falls within one base. The source of the sample is a study of cytotoxic CD8 clonotypes in ibrutinib-treated CLL (dated by TCRdb to about 2021). Looking at the study overall: The cohort had about a dozen relapsed/refractory and 15 treatment-naive patients; some 17 were IGHV unmutated. Cryopreserved peripheral blood mononuclear cells were collected before treatment, at response, and at either disease progression or sustained remission. On average, each sample had some 250,000 productive templates and under 95,000 productive rearrangements. Partial responses were observed in about 25 patients and complete responses in 2; after a median follow-up of 68 months, remission was maintained in 15 or so patients and progression was observed in approximately 12. Of the 86 people in the trial, around 25 had longitudinal samples available. The response samples were drawn at a median of 12 months into treatment, with a range of about 6 to 36 months. Every remission and progressive disease sample was obtained while ibrutinib was still being received by the patients.

Findings and caveats that apply to the study as a whole: Baseline clonality was found to be higher than that of age-matched healthy donors and was strongly correlated with circulating CD8+ T-cell counts. An increase in clonality was observed at ibrutinib response, with clonality remaining stable during sustained remission and falling back toward baseline at progression. Lymph node repertoires were not examined, and the timing of sampling was not matched between patients in sustained remission and those whose disease progressed. Public clonotypes were rare and either shrank or stayed stable during treatment, and the rise in clonality at ibrutinib response reflected expansion of private clonotypes.

CDR1 and CDR2 (SGHRS, YFSETQ) derive from the germline V gene. V sheds 0 bases and J sheds 2 bases, leaving 13 bases between their ends. The CDR3 holds 16 amino acids from the cysteine to the phenylalanine. Only the CDR3 region is kept as DNA, spanning 48 bases read in frame from base 1. Each clonotype received, on average, 10x coverage in deep resolution sequencing performed on a MiSeq, where the target depth lay between 1 in 1 million and 1 in 200,000 T cells. The immunoSEQ hsTCRB Kit was used to generate the TCR beta libraries. Regarding the original processing steps: Data were analyzed with ImmunoSEQ Data Assistant and ImmunoSEQ Analyzer, with V, D and J genes assigned per IMGT definitions. Clonality was computed as one minus normalized Shannon entropy of productive rearrangement frequencies, ranging from 0 to 1. Only overrepresented clonotypes making up at least 0.05% of each patient's repertoire were included in the public clonotype analysis. Some 13 age-matched healthy donor repertoires from immuneACCESS served as clonality controls. Here the immuneACCESS table is served through TCRdb, limited to in-frame sequences with V and J called. Missing clones are a known gap in these copies; in checked studies unresolved V genes cover under half, and the rest lacks a known reason. V and J calls and clone size are those listed in that table; D and trimming were worked out from the DNA. The sample table contains some 130,000 clones; only one count was recorded for approximately 85% of them. The leading ten clones occupy roughly 2% of the sample.

This specimen's time point label, interpreted: roughly 2 years on ibrutinib. For TCR beta library preparation, approximately 2.2 micrograms of genomic DNA were isolated from cryopreserved PBMCs. Longitudinal blood samples from CLL patients on ibrutinib monotherapy underwent high-throughput TCR beta sequencing. The patients took part in an open-label, single-center phase 2 trial of ibrutinib monotherapy. The chain is made from TRBV5-1 and TRBJ2-3; the D gene is perhaps TRBD2, on 6 matching bases. The specimen was PBMCs, collected after 24 months of ibrutinib treatment. The sequence derives from a human donor with chronic lymphocytic leukemia. The DNA sequence reads TGCGCCAGCAGCTTGGCACGAAGCGGGTACACAGATACGCAGTATTTT. Translated, it reads CASSLARSGYTDTQYF.